This T cell receptor beta chain was sequenced during a study of glioma-infiltrating T cells (dated by TCRdb to about 2016). Regarding the complete study: Sequencing of TCR alpha- and beta-chain repertoires was performed on glioma tissue, on non-neoplastic brain tissue, and on matched peripheral blood mononuclear cells. To measure divergence between tissue and blood T-cell populations, each tissue-infiltrating repertoire was compared with the peripheral blood repertoire of the same patient. Three low-grade glioma patients, fewer than 10 primary glioblastoma patients, and three non-glioma patients who contributed non-neoplastic brain tissue made up the paired cohort. Study-wide conclusions, independent of this receptor: Tissue and blood shared very few CDR3 sequences, a result attributed to high CDR3 diversity and limited sampling. Small numbers underpinned the group comparisons: several glioblastoma patients, three low-grade glioma patients and three non-neoplastic patients. VJ-independent divergence between tissue and blood was below expectation in non-neoplastic patients but above expectation in all gliomas, especially low-grade gliomas.

From the cysteine through the phenylalanine, the CDR3 covers 15 amino acids. Only CDR3 DNA is held: 45 bases, read in frame from base 1. CDR1 MNHNS and CDR2 SASEGT were looked up in the germline V gene. The V end gives up 6 bases and the J end 9 bases, leaving 12 bases in the junction not matched to a gene. Notes on this clonotype: Its recognized antigen is unknown. Base qualities are not recorded, but no much larger clone differs from it by a single base.

TCR alpha and beta CDR3 regions were amplified with the iRepertoire nested amplicon-rescue multiplex PCR (arm-PCR) platform from RNA. The input for one-step reverse transcription and amplification was about 95-450 ng of either tissue mRNA or PBMC total RNA. After bead purification, a secondary multiplex PCR added Illumina adapters, and libraries were gel-purified between 200 and 400 bp. The libraries contained internal 6-nucleotide barcodes that were used for demultiplexing. Libraries were sequenced on an Illumina MiSeq with 2x220 or 2x250 nucleotide paired-end reads. The paper's data handling went like this. Paired reads were merged with FLASH 1.2.11 and aligned to the GRCh37 human genome with BWA-MEM before extracting TRA and TRB reads. For V and J assignment, an IMGT-derived reference of cassette sequences and CDR3 motifs that included pseudogenes was used. Reads were translated in three frames, and productive CDR3s were defined as those with a C...FGXG motif and no stop codons. Unique combinations of V-J cassette pair and CDR3 amino acid sequence were defined as clonotypes. Reads were filtered by Hamming distance, thresholded by each sample's sequence error rate in mapped regions. TCRdb applied fastp at Q25 and MiXCR to the public reads, then kept only in-frame beta chains. Rows with one shared CDR3 protein collapse into an entry with the most common genes and DNA. The V and J calls and clone size are TCRdb's, not the authors'. The sample table lists about 130,000 distinct CDR3 sequences, 20% to 25% of them with a count of one. The ten largest make up 25% to 30% of the sample.

The receptor comes from a human donor with low-grade glioma or glioblastoma, undergoing nonglioma brain surgery, or in good health (not recorded which). The V and J genes are TRBV6-1 and TRBJ2-1, and 9 junction bases match TRBD1. Sequenced: glioma tissue, nonneoplastic brain tissue, or PBMCs (not recorded which). In nucleotide form, the sequence is TGTGCCAGCAGCCCCCCCGGGACAGGGAAGGCTGAGCAGTTCTTC. This is translated as CASSPPGTGKAEQFF.